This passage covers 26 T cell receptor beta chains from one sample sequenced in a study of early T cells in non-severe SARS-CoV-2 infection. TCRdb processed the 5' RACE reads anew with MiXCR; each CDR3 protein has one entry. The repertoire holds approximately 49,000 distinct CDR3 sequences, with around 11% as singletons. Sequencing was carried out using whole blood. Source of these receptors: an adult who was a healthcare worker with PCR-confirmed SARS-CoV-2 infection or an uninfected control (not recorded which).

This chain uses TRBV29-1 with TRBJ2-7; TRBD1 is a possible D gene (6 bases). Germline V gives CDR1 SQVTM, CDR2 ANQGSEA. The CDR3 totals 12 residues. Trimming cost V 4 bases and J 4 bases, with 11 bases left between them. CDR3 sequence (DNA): TGCAGCGTTGCGGATCAGGGGTACGAGCAGTACTTC. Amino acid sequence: CSVADQGYEQYF.

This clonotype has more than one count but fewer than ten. CDR3 sequence: CASSFADGPLANEKLFF. Written as DNA, the CDR3 is TGTGCCAGCAGTTTCGCCGACGGGCCATTGGCTAATGAAAAACTGTTTTTT. The chain joins TRBV12-3 or TRBV12-4 to TRBJ1-4; D gene uncertain. The CDR3 has 17 residues. The V and J ends lost 3 bases and 3 bases respectively, with 17 bases between them.

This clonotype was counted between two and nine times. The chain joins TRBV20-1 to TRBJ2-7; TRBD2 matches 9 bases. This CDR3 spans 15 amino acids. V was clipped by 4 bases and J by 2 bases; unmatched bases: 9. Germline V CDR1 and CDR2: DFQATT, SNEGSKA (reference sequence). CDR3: CSATGSGGSTYEQYF. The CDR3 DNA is TGCAGTGCTACCGGAAGCGGGGGGTCCACCTACGAGCAGTACTTC.

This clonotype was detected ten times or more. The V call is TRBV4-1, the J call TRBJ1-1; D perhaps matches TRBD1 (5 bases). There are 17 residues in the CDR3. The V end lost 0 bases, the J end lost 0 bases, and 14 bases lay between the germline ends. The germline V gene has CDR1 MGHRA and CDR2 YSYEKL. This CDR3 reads CASSQEWAGILNTEAFF. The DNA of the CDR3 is TGCGCCAGCAGCCAAGAGTGGGCAGGGATCCTGAACACTGAAGCTTTCTTT.

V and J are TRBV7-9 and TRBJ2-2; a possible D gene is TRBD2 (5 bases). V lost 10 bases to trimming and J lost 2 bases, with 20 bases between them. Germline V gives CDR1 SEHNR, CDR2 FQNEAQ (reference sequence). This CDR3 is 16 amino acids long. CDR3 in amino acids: CAIPGLVLSNTGELFF. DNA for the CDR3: TGTGCCATCCCCGGACTCGTCCTGTCCAACACCGGGGAGCTGTTTTTT.

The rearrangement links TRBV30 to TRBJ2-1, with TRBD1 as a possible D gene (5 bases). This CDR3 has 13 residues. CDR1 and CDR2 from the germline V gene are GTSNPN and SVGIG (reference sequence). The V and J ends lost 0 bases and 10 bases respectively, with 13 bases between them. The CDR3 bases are TGTGCCTGGAGTGTAACGGCAGGGCGCGAGCAGTTCTTC. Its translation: CAWSVTAGREQFF.

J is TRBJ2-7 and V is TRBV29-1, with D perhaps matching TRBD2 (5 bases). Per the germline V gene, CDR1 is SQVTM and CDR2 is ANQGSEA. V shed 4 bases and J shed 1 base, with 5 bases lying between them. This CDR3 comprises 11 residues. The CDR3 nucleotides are TGCAGCGTTGGGGAGTCCTACGAGCAGTACTTC. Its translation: CSVGESYEQYF.

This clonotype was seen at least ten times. The chain's CDR3 is CASTPQGTYNEQFF. CDR3 bases: TGTGCCAGCACCCCACAGGGAACCTACAATGAGCAGTTCTTC. This chain links TRBV12-3 or TRBV12-4 with TRBJ2-1; a weak D match, TRBD1 (6 bases). V shed 7 bases and J shed 2 bases, with 12 bases lying between them. The CDR3 has 14 amino acids.

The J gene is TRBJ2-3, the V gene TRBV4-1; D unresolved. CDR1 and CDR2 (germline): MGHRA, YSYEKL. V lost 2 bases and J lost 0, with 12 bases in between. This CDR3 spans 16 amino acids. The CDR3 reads CASSQQDLISTDTQYF. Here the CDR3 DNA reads TGCGCCAGCAGCCAACAGGACCTCATAAGCACAGATACGCAGTATTTT.

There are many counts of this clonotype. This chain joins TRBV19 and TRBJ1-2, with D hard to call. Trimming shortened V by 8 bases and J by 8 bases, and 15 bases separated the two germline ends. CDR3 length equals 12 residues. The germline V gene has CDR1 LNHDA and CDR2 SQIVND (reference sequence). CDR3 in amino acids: CASLGPPVGYTF. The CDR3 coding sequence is TGTGCCAGTCTAGGCCCTCCGGTGGGCTACACCTTC.

CDR3 in DNA: TGTGCCAGCAGAAAGCACACCGGGGAGCTGTTTTTT. Translated: CASRKHTGELFF. The chain employs TRBV12-3 or TRBV12-4 and TRBJ2-2, with D unclear. This CDR3 contains 12 residues. V was trimmed by 6 bases and J by 3 bases, leaving 5 bases between them.

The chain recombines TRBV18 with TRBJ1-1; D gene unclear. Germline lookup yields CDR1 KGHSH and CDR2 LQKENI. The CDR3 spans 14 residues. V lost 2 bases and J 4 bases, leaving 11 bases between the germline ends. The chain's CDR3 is CASSPGGPSTEAFF. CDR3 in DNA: TGTGCCAGCTCACCAGGAGGTCCAAGCACTGAAGCTTTCTTT.

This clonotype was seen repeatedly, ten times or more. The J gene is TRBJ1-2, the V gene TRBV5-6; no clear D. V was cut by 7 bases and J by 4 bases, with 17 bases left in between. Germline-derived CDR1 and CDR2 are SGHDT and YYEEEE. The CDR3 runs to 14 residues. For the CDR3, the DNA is TGTGCCAGCCGCCGACTCCTTGCCCCCTATGGCTACACCTTC. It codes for CASRRLLAPYGYTF.

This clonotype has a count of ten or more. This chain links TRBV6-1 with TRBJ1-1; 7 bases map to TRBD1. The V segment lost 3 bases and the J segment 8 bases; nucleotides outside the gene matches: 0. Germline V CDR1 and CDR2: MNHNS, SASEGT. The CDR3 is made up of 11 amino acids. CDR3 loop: CASSETGEAFF. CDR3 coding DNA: TGTGCCAGCAGTGAGACAGGGGAAGCTTTCTTT.

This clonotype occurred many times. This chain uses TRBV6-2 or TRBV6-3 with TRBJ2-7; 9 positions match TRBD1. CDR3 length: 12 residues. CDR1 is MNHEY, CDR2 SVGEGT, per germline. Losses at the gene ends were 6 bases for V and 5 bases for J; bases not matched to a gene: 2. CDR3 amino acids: CASRQGANEQYF. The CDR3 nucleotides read TGTGCCAGCAGACAGGGGGCAAACGAGCAGTACTTC.

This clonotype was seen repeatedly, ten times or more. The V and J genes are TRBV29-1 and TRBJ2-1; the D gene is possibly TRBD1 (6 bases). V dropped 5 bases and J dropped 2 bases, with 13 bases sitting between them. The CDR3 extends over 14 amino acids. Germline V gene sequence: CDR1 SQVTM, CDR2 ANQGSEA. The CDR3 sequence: CSVLLQGAYNEQFF. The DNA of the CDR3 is TGCAGCGTTCTGCTACAGGGAGCCTACAATGAGCAGTTCTTC.

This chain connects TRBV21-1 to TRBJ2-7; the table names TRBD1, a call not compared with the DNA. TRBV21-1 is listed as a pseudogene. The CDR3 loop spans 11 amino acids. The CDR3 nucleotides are TGTGCCAGCGCGACGGGATACGAGCAGTACTTC. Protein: CASATGYEQYF.

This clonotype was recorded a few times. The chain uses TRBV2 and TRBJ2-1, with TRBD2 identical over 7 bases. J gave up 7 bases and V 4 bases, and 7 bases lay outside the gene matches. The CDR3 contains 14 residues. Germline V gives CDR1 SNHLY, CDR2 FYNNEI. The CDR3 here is CASSGLAIRNEQFF. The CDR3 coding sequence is TGTGCCAGCAGTGGACTAGCTATTCGGAATGAGCAGTTCTTC.

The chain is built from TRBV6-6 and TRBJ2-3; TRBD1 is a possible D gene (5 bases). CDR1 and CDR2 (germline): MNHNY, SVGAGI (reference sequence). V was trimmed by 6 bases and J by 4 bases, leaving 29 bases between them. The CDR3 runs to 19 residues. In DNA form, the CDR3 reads TGTGCCAGCAGCTACGGAATCAGGGCTATTGAGAGCCACGCAGATACGCAGTATTTT. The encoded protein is CASSYGIRAIESHADTQYF.

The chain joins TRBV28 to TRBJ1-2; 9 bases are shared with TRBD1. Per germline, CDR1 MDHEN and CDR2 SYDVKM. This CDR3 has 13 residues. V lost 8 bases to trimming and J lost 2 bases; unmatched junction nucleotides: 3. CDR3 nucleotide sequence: TGTGCCAGCGGGACAGGGTCCAACTATGGCTACACCTTC. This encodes CASGTGSNYGYTF.

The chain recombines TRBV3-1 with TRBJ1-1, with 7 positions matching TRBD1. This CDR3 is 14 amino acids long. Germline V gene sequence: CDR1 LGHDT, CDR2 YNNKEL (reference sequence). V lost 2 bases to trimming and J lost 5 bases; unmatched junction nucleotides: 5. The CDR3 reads CASSQRQGRTEAFF. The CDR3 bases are TGTGCCAGCAGCCAAAGACAGGGTAGGACTGAAGCTTTCTTT.

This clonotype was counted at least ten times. CDR3 protein: CASSRGQLKETQYF. In nucleotides, the CDR3 is TGTGCCAGCAGCCGGGGACAGCTTAAAGAGACCCAGTACTTC. The rearrangement links TRBV11-2 to TRBJ2-5; the match to TRBD1 covers 7 bases. V was clipped by 5 bases and J by 3 bases; unmatched bases: 6. This CDR3 region has 14 residues. Germline V gene data show CDR1 as SGHAT and CDR2 as FQNNGV.

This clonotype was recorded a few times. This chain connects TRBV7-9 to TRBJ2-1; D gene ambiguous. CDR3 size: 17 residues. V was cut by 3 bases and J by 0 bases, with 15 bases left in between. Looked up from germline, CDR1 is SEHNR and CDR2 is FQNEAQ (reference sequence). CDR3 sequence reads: CASSFVPGLNSYNEQFF. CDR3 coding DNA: TGTGCCAGCAGCTTCGTCCCGGGCCTTAACTCCTACAATGAGCAGTTCTTC.

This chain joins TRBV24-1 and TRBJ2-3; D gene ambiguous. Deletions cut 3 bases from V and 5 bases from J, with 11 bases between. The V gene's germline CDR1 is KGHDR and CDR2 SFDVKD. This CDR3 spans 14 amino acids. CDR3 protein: CATSDRLNGDTQYF. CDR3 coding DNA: TGTGCCACCAGTGATAGGCTCAACGGAGATACGCAGTATTTT.

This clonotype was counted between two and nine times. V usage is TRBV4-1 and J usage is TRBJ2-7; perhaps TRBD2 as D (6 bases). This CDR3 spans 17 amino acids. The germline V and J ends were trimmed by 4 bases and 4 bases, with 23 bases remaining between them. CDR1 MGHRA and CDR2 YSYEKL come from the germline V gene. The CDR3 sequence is CASSPIRTGTDLYEQYF. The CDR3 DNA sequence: TGCGCCAGCAGCCCTATCAGGACCGGGACTGATCTTTACGAGCAGTACTTC.

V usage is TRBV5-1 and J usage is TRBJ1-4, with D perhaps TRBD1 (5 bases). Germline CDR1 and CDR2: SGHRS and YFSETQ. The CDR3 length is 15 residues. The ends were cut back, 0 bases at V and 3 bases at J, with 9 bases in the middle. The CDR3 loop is CASSLGGRANEKLFF. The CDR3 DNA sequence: TGCGCCAGCAGCTTGGGGGGACGCGCTAATGAAAAACTGTTTTTT.